This TCR beta chain was recovered during a study of OX40 agonist ivuxolimab in advanced cancers. The wider study: Patients were treated with intravenous ivuxolimab, dosed at 0.01 to 10 mg/kg and infused every 2 weeks. Those treated in dose escalation had hepatocellular carcinoma, melanoma, renal cell cancer or head and neck cancer.

V lost 2 bases to trimming and J lost 5 bases; unmatched junction nucleotides: 6. This CDR3 is built from 16 residues. Germline values: CDR1 MGHDK, CDR2 SYGVNS. Measured with immunoSEQ multiplex PCR; TCRdb has only the in-frame clones, and not every one. The profile shows about 61,000 clones, less than 90% of them singletons. V usage is TRBV25-1 and J usage is TRBJ2-5; 12 bases line up with TRBD1. The clonotype was recovered from an adult with an advanced solid tumor such as melanoma, head and neck, liver or kidney cancer. The specimen was CD4+ or CD8+ T cells sorted from blood, collected in a trial of the OX40 agonist ivuxolimab. The CDR3 loop reads CASSEGDRGRGETQYF. In DNA, the CDR3 is TGTGCCAGCAGTGAAGGGGACAGGGGGCGAGGGGAGACCCAGTACTTC. The variable domain in full, with the rest retrieved from reference TRBV25-1 and TRBJ2-5, is EADIYQTPRYLVIGTGKKITLECSQTMGHDKMYWYQQDPGMELHLIHYSYGVNSTEKGDLSSESTVSRIRTEHFPLTLESARPSHTSQYLCASSEGDRGRGETQYFGPGTRLLVL.